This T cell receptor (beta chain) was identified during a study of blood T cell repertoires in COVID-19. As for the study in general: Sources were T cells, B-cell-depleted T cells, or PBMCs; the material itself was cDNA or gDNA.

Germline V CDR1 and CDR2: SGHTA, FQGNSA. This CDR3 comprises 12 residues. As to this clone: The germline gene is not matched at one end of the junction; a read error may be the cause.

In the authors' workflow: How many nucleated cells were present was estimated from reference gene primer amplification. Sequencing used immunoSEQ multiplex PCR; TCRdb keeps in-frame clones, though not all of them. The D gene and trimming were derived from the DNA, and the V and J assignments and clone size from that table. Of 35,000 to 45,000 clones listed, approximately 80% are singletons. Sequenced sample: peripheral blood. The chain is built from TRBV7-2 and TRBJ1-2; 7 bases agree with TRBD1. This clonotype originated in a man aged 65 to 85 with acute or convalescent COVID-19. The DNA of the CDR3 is TGTGCCAGCAGCTTAGAGGTCGGGACAGCATTCTTC. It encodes CASSLEVGTAFF.